This T cell receptor beta chain was found in a study of CD8 T cells in ankylosing spondylitis (dated by TCRdb to 2015 to 2018). About the study as a whole: T cell receptor beta repertoires were profiled in healthy donors and ankylosing spondylitis patients so that disease-linked TCR variants could be found. The whole study cohort included roughly 110 healthy donors and 25 ankylosing spondylitis patients. Samples of peripheral blood were taken, and for ankylosing spondylitis patients, synovial fluid was collected as well.

The full study reports these points: A CD8+ phenotype was shown by the disease-linked clones, which were found at relatively low frequencies in peripheral blood. Some motif variants had previously been reported in the synovial fluid and blood of reactive arthritis patients, which suggests shared mechanisms of disease initiation. A TCR beta motif made up of about eight highly homologous amino acid variants appeared to be characteristic of blood from ankylosing spondylitis patients. Significant enrichment of the disease-linked clones was reported in matched synovial fluid samples from ankylosing spondylitis patients.

This sample was sequenced with an Illumina HiSeq 2500. Quantitative 5'-RACE with molecular barcodes was the method used to prepare the TCR beta libraries. Per the source publication's procedure: A new computational method based on a probabilistic model of VDJ rearrangement was used to identify disease-linked TCR variants. TCRdb cleaned the public reads at Q25 with fastp, built clones with MiXCR and kept in-frame beta chains. Each entry is one CDR3 protein sequence, shown with its most common DNA and genes. TCRdb's processing, not the authors' own work, is the source of the V and J calls. The sample has about 100,000 distinct CDR3 sequences on record, about 8.3% of them singletons. More than 9.5% of the sample is in the top ten clones. The CDR3 runs 14 amino acids, cysteine and phenylalanine included. The sequence is cut down to CDR3 DNA, 42 bases in frame from base 1. For CDR1 and CDR2, the germline V gene lists SQVTM and ANQGSEA. Trimming costs V 1 base and J 1 base, and their ends lie 10 bases apart.

Remarks on this clonotype: Its antigen is unknown. No quality values exist for individual bases; no much larger clone is one base distant.

Sequences were obtained from blood, either unsorted or a sorted T cell fraction (not recorded which). The TCR comes from a male donor with ankylosing spondylitis or in good health (not recorded which). This chain is built from TRBV29-1 and TRBJ1-1; the best D guess is TRBD1, with 5 bases matching. The DNA reads TGCAGCGTTGAAGGACACAGGCCGAACACTGAAGCTTTCTTT. It specifies CSVEGHRPNTEAFF.